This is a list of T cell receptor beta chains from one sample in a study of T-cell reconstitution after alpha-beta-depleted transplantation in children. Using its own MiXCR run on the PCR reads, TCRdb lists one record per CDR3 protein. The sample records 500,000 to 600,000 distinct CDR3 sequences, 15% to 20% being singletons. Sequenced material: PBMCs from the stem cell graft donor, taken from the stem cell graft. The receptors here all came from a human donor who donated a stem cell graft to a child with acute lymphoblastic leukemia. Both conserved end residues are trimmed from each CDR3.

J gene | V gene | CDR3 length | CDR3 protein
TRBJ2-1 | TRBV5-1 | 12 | ASSLSPGYNEQF
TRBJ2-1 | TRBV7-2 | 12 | ASSFGLVYNEQF
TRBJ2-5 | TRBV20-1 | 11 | SAARGSGETQY
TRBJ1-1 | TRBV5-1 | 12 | ASSFGQGRSEAF
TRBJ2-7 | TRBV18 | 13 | ASSPTGGFTYEQY
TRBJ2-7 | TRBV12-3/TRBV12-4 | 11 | ASRPDTGAPQY
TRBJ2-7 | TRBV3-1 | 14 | ASSSWVSLLPYEQY
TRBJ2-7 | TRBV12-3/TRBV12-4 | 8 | ASSQTEQY
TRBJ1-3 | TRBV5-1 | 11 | ASSEGIENTIY
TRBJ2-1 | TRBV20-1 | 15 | SARGTSGLAGDSEQF
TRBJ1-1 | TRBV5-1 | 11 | ASLDGVNTEAF
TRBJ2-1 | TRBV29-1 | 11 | SGEPGQYNEQF
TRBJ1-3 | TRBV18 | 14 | ASSPSLSGSGNTIY
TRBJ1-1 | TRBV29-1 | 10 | SALGRNTEAF
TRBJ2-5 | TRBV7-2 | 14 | ASSLDGAGVQETQY
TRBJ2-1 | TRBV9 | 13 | ASSVAGSFYNEQF
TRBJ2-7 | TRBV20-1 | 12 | SARGPGRGAEQY
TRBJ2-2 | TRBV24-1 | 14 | ATSDQGTWNTGELF
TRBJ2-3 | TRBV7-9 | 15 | ASSLLILTSGKDTQY
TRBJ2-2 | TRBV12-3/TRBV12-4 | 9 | ASSYTGELF
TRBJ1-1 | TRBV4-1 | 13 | ASSHTDPQNTEAF
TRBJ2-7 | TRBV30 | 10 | AWSVTGYEQY
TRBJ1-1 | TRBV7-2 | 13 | ASSLAVGPGTEAF
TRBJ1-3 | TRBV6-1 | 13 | ASSRGQYSGNTIY
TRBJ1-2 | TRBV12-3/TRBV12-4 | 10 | ASSVGPYGYT
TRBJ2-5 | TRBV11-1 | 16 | ASSLLWGQSEDWETQY
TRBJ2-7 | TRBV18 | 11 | ASSPSTGVEQY
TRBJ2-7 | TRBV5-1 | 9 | ASSFSNEQY
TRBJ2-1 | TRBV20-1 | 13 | SAGDRGYSHNEQF
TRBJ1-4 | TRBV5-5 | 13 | ASTRTGAEGEKLF
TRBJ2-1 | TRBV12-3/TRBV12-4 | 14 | ASSLRGQGSYNEQF
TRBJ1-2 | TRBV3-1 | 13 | ASSRGGTNRYGYT
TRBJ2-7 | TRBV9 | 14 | ASSEGGLAGVWEQY
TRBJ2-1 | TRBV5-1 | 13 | ASSLGQGFYNEQF
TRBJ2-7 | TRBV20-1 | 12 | SARDLRGGYEQY
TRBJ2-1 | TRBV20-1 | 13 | SARSAPRVVNEQF
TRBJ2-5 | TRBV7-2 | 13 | ASSLGTTRTETQY
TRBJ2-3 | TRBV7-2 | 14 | ASSLIGTRSTDTQY
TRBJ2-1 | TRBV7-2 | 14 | ASSPRGLAGGHEQF
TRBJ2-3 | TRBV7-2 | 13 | ASSPGPSMPDTQY
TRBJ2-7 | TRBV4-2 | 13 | ASSQGHDGSYEQY
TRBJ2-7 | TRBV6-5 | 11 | ASSYTPQSEQY
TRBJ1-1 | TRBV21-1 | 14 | ASSKWTGGLNTEAF
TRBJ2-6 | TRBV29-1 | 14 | SVIQGPSSGANVLT
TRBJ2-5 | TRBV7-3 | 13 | ASSILTGPQETQY
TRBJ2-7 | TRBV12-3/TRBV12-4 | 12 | ASSPPGAAYEQY
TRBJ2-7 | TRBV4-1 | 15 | ASSLAWAGGRGYEQY
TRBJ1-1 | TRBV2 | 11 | ASRLGGQTEAF
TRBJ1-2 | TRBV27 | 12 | ASSLSGVSYVYT
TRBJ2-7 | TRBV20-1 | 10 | SALPADYEQY